Included here is one TCR beta chain sequence, with context. The antigen remains undetermined. V shed 1 base, J shed 1 base, and the junction held 6 bases outside the gene matches. CDR1 is SGHAT and CDR2 is FQNNGV in the germline V gene. The CDR3 totals 17 residues. Method: immunoSEQ multiplex PCR; TCRdb's copy keeps in-frame clones and lacks some. The table has 95,000 to 150,000 clones, around nine tenths seen once. The source of the sample is a study of cytomegalovirus exposure and HLA in healthy donors. Whole-study results and caveats: The classifier was said to identify cytomegalovirus status with high specificity and sensitivity.

The TCR comes from a woman aged 18-29 years in good health and CMV-seropositive. The material sequenced was PBMCs. V is TRBV11-2 and J is TRBJ2-3; 9 nucleotides agree with TRBD2. CDR3 nucleotides: TGTGCCAGCAGCTTAGGAGGGCGGGAGGGCCGCACAGATACGCAGTATTTT. It translates to CASSLGGREGRTDTQYF.